In this sample, the clone carrying this TCR beta chain turned up many times. Its antigen is not known. In TCRdb, the reads were re-called with MiXCR into one record per CDR3 protein. Of about a million distinct CDR3 sequences detected, roughly 31% appear once; the ten largest clones hold 13%. This CDR3 spans 14 amino acids. The ends were cut back, 3 bases at V and 0 bases at J, with 5 bases in the middle. Germline CDR1 SGHTA, CDR2 FQGNSA. This entry belongs to a study of T cell repertoires in cytomegalovirus infection. The rearrangement joins TRBV7-2 to TRBJ2-2; the D is unclear. The clonotype was recovered from a human donor in good health (CMV status not recorded). Some clones in this sample may be carry-over from other donors' samples. The sample was cultured CD8+ T cells from PBMCs, taken from culture after CMV antigen stimulation. CDR3 in DNA: TGTGCCAGCAGCTTCAGTACGAACACCGGGGAGCTGTTTTTT. Its translation: CASSFSTNTGELFF.